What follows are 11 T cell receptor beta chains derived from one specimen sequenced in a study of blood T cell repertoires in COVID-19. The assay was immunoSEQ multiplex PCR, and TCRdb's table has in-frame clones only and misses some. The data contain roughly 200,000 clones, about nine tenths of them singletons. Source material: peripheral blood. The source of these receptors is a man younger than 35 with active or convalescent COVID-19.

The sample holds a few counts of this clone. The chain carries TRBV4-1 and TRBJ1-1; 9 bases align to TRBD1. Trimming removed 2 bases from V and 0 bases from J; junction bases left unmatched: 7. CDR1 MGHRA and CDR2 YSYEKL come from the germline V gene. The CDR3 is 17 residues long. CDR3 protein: CASSQPGTGRMNTEAFF. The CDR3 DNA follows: TGCGCCAGCAGCCAACCAGGGACAGGGCGCATGAACACTGAAGCTTTCTTT.

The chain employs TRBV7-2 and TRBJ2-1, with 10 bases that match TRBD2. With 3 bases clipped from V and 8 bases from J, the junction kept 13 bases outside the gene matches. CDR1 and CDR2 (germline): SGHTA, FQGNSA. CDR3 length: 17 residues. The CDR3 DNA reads TGTGCCAGCAGCTTCTTGAAAGCGGGGGGGCAGGGCGATGAGCAGTTCTTC. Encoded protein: CASSFLKAGGQGDEQFF.

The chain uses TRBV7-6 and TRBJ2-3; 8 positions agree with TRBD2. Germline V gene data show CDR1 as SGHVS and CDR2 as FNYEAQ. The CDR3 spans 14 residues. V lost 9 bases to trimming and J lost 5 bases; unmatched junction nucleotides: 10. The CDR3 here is CASRAGEGVDTQYF. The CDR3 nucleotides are TGTGCCAGTCGAGCGGGGGAGGGGGTAGATACGCAGTATTTT.

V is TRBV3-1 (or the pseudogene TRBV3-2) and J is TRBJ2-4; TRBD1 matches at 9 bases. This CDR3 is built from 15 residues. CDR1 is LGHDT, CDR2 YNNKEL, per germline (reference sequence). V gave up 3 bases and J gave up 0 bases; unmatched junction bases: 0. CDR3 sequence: CASSQDRGAKNIQYF. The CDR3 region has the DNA TGTGCCAGCAGCCAGGACAGGGGAGCCAAAAACATTCAGTACTTC.

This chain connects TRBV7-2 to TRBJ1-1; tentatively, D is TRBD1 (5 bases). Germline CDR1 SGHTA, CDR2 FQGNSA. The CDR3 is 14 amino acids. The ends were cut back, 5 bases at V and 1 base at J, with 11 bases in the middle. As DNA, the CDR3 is TGTGCCAGCAGCACAAAAACAGGGAACACTGAAGCTTTCTTT. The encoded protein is CASSTKTGNTEAFF.

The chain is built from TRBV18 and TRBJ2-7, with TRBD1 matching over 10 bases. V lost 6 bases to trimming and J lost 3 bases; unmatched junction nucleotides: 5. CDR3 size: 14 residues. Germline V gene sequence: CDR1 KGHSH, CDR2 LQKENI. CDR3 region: CASSGQGDLYEQYF. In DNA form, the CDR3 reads TGTGCCAGCTCTGGACAGGGGGATCTCTACGAGCAGTACTTC.

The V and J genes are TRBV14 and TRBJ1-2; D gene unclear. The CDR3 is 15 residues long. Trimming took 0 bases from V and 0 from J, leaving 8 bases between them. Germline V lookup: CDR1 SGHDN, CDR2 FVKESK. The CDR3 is CASSQDLSPNYGYTF. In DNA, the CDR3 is TGTGCCAGCAGCCAAGATTTGAGTCCTAACTATGGCTACACCTTC.

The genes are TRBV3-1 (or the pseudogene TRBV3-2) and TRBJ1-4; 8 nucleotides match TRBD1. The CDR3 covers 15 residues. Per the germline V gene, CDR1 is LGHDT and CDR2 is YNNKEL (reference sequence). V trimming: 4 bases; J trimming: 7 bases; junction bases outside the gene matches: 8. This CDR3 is CASSLTTGGSEKLFF. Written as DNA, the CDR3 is TGTGCCAGCAGCCTCACTACAGGGGGGAGTGAAAAACTGTTTTTT.

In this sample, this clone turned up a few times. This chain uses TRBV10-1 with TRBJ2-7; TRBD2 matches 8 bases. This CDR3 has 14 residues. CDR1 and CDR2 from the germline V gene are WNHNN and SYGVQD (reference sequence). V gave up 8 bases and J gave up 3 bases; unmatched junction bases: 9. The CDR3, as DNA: TGCGCCAGCCCGGGAGGGGGAATAAGCTACGAGCAGTACTTC. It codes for CASPGGGISYEQYF.

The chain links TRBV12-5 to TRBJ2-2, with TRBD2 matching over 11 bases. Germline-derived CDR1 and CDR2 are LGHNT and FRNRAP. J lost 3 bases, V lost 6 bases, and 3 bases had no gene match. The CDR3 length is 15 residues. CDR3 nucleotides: TGTGCTAGTGGGTTAGCGGGGGGGCACACCGGGGAGCTGTTTTTT. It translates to CASGLAGGHTGELFF.

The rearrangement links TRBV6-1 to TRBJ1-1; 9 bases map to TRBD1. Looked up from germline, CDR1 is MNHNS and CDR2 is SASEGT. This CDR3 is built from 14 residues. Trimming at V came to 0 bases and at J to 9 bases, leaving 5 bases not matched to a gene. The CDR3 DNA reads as TGTGCCAGCAGTGAAGCGATACAGGGGGCCCAAGCTTTCTTT. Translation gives CASSEAIQGAQAFF.